These 18 T cell receptor beta chains came from one sample sequenced in a study of shared clonotypes between healthy human individuals. Clones were sequenced by immunoSEQ multiplex PCR, and TCRdb holds only the in-frame ones, with some missing. Of roughly 2.5 million clones listed, approximately 92% are singletons. The sample was naive CD4+ T cells sorted from blood. Subset in this sample: CD45RA+ positively selected. These receptors were obtained from a man between 18 and 35 years old in good health.

The chain joins TRBV4-2 to TRBJ2-3; D may be TRBD1 or TRBD2 (5 bases each). This CDR3 is 14 amino acids long. Per the germline V gene, CDR1 is LGHNA and CDR2 is YNFKEQ. V lost 0 bases and J 6 bases, leaving 10 bases between the germline ends. The CDR3 sequence is CASSQEGWDDTQYF. The CDR3, as DNA: TGTGCCAGCAGCCAAGAAGGTTGGGACGATACGCAGTATTTT.

The V call is TRBV4-2, the J call TRBJ2-5; 11 bases are shared with TRBD2. Germline CDR1 is LGHNA and CDR2 is YNFKEQ. V was pared by 0 bases and J by 5 bases, with 5 bases of the junction left unmatched. This CDR3 contains 16 residues. CDR3 bases: TGTGCCAGCAGCCAAGATGAACTAGCGGGGGATGAGACCCAGTACTTC. Residues: CASSQDELAGDETQYF.

The chain recombines TRBV7-2 with TRBJ2-5; D uncertain. CDR3 size: 14 residues. Germline values: CDR1 SGHTA, CDR2 FQGNSA. Between the trimmed V and J ends, which lost 1 base and 5 bases, there was a span of 11 bases. CDR3 nucleotides: TGTGCCAGCAGCTTAGAGCCGCCGCCGGAGACCCAGTACTTC. It specifies CASSLEPPPETQYF.

The chain employs TRBV2 and TRBJ2-3, with 9 nucleotides matching TRBD2. The CDR3 is 15 residues long. V gave up 6 bases and J gave up 7 bases; unmatched junction bases: 11. Germline V CDR1 and CDR2: SNHLY, FYNNEI. The CDR3: CASRDGGGAPNTQYF. Written as DNA, the CDR3 is TGTGCCAGCAGAGACGGCGGGGGGGCCCCAAATACGCAGTATTTT. Using reference TRBV2 and TRBJ2-3 for the parts outside the CDR3, the full variable domain is EPEVTQTPSHQVTQMGQEVILRCVPISNHLYFYWYRQILGQKVEFLVSFYNNEISEKSEIFDDQFSVERPDGSNFTLKIRSTKLEDSAMYFCASRDGGGAPNTQYFGPGTRLTVL.

This clone showed up just once. The rearrangement joins TRBV19 to TRBJ1-1; D not resolved. V lost 7 bases to trimming and J lost 4 bases, with 16 bases between them. Germline values: CDR1 LNHDA, CDR2 SQIVND (reference sequence). The CDR3 is 14 residues long. This chain's CDR3 is CASTLSWGFTEAFF. The CDR3 nucleotides are TGTGCCAGTACCCTATCCTGGGGATTCACTGAAGCTTTCTTT. The complete variable domain, with remaining parts taken from reference TRBV19 and TRBJ1-1, reads DGGITQSPKYLFRKEGQNVTLSCEQNLNHDAMYWYRQDPGQGLRLIYYSQIVNDFQKGDIAEGYSVSREKKESFPLTVTSAQKNPTAFYLCASTLSWGFTEAFFGQGTRLTVV.

This chain links TRBV18 with TRBJ2-3; D gene ambiguous. There are 14 residues in the CDR3. V was pared by 6 bases and J by 4 bases, with 14 bases between. Germline loops: CDR1 KGHSH, CDR2 LQKENI. CDR3 in amino acids: CASSPNSPPDTQYF. The CDR3 nucleotides are TGTGCCAGCTCCCCCAACAGTCCCCCAGATACGCAGTATTTT.

Comment on this clone: The identical CDR3 is also encoded by other nucleotide sequences in the sample. The CDR3 is CASSPVRGTDTQYF. CDR3 nucleotides: TGTGCCAGCTCACCGGTGAGGGGCACAGATACGCAGTATTTT. The chain joins TRBV18 to TRBJ2-3, with D tentatively TRBD2 (5 bases). This CDR3 region has 14 residues. CDR1 and CDR2 (germline): KGHSH, LQKENI. V dropped 3 bases and J dropped 1 base, with 8 bases sitting between them.

The chain joins TRBV10-3 to TRBJ2-1, with 8 bases identical to TRBD2. The CDR3 runs to 15 residues. The V and J ends lost 3 bases and 8 bases, in that order; junction bases with no gene match: 9. Germline-derived CDR1 and CDR2 are ENHRY and SYGVKD. The CDR3 nucleotides are TGTGCCATCAGTGAAGAGGGACTAGGAAGCGATGAGCAGTTCTTC. Protein product: CAISEEGLGSDEQFF.

Details on this clone: Distinct nucleotide sequences in the sample also encode this CDR3. The V and J genes are TRBV9 and TRBJ2-1; no firm D call. Trimming cost V 0 bases and J 2 bases, with 6 bases left between them. Germline lookup yields CDR1 SGDLS and CDR2 YYNGEE. The CDR3 consists of 14 residues. The CDR3 DNA reads as TGTGCCAGCAGCGTAGGTTCCCCCTACAATGAGCAGTTCTTC. As protein: CASSVGSPYNEQFF. Variable domain in full (rest from reference TRBV9 and TRBJ2-1): DSGVTQTPKHLITATGQRVTLRCSPRSGDLSVYWYQQSLDQGLQFLIQYYNGEERAKGNILERFSAQQFPDLHSELNLSSLELGDSALYFCASSVGSPYNEQFFGPGTRLTVL.

This chain uses TRBV9 with TRBJ2-5; 13 bases match TRBD2. The CDR3 sequence is 18 residues long. The V and J ends lost 3 bases and 3 bases, in that order; junction bases with no gene match: 11. Germline V gene sequence: CDR1 SGDLS, CDR2 YYNGEE. The CDR3 DNA reads as TGTGCCAGCAGCGAGAGACCGGGACTAGCGGGAATCGAAGAGACCCAGTACTTC. Translation gives CASSERPGLAGIEETQYF.

Only a few counts were recorded for this clone. The rearrangement links TRBV18 to TRBJ2-5; D call uncertain. The V gene lost 3 bases and the J gene lost 4 bases, with 15 bases spanning the gap. Germline-derived CDR1 and CDR2 are KGHSH and LQKENI. The CDR3 has 15 residues. The CDR3 coding sequence is TGTGCCAGCTCACCGTTGACTTTGCGGTTAGAGACCCAGTACTTC. The encoded protein is CASSPLTLRLETQYF.

J is TRBJ1-2 and V is TRBV19, with D perhaps matching TRBD1 (5 bases). Germline values: CDR1 LNHDA, CDR2 SQIVND (reference sequence). V shed 4 bases and J shed 4 bases, with 16 bases lying between them. The CDR3 has 15 amino acids. CDR3 DNA: TGTGCCAGTAGTAGCCCCAGGGACTCAGTCTATGGCTACACCTTC. It is translated as CASSSPRDSVYGYTF. Variable domain in full (rest from reference TRBV19 and TRBJ1-2): DGGITQSPKYLFRKEGQNVTLSCEQNLNHDAMYWYRQDPGQGLRLIYYSQIVNDFQKGDIAEGYSVSREKKESFPLTVTSAQKNPTAFYLCASSSPRDSVYGYTFGSGTRLTVV.

The chain couples TRBV9 to TRBJ2-3; possibly TRBD2 for D (5 bases). Deletions cut 3 bases from V and 0 bases from J, with 11 bases between. Germline V gives CDR1 SGDLS, CDR2 YYNGEE. The CDR3 contains 15 residues. The CDR3 spells CASSARAASTDTQYF. CDR3 nucleotide sequence: TGTGCCAGCAGCGCTCGAGCGGCTAGCACAGATACGCAGTATTTT.

Turning to this clone: Other nucleotide sequences in the sample specify the same CDR3. The chain has TRBV9 and TRBJ2-2; unclear D gene. Deletions cut 0 bases from V and 4 bases from J, with 7 bases between. The CDR3 loop spans 14 amino acids. Germline V gene lookup returns CDR1 SGDLS and CDR2 YYNGEE. CDR3 sequence reads: CASSVAGGTGELFF. DNA for the CDR3: TGTGCCAGCAGCGTAGCAGGCGGCACCGGGGAGCTGTTTTTT.

The chain joins TRBV11-2 to TRBJ2-3; D is uncertain. The CDR3 extends over 14 amino acids. Germline CDR1 SGHAT, CDR2 FQNNGV. The V end lost 3 bases, the J end lost 0 bases, and 7 bases lay between the germline ends. DNA of the CDR3: TGTGCCAGCAGCTTGGGATCGAGCACAGATACGCAGTATTTT. Translation gives CASSLGSSTDTQYF.

The chain is built from TRBV12-5 and TRBJ1-5; tentative D call: TRBD1 (6 bases). The CDR3 has 12 residues. V lost 5 bases to trimming and J lost 7 bases, with 9 bases between them. Germline V gene lookup returns CDR1 LGHNT and CDR2 FRNRAP. The CDR3: CASGLQGQPQHF. The CDR3 nucleotides read TGTGCTAGTGGTCTACAGGGCCAGCCCCAGCATTTT.

The chain uses TRBV5-1 and TRBJ2-1; 9 bases are a match to TRBD2. CDR1 and CDR2 (germline): SGHRS, YFSETQ. V shed 1 base and J 5 bases; nucleotides not matched to a gene: 7. This CDR3 is built from 16 residues. CDR3 DNA: TGCGCCAGCAGCTTGCTTCCGACTAGCGGAAACAATGAGCAGTTCTTC. This encodes CASSLLPTSGNNEQFF.

CDR3 nucleotides: TGCGCCAGCAGCCAAGATCCGGCAGGGAGGGTTGGCTACACCTTC. Translated: CASSQDPAGRVGYTF. This chain joins TRBV4-3 and TRBJ1-2; maybe TRBD1 (5 bases). The germline V gene has CDR1 LGHNA and CDR2 YSLEER. Trimming cost V 0 bases and J 7 bases, with 15 bases left between them. The CDR3 is 15 residues long.